The 17 T cell receptor beta chains in this list originate from one sample, sequenced in a study of OX40 agonist ivuxolimab in advanced cancers. Using immunoSEQ multiplex PCR, the repertoire was profiled, and TCRdb retains in-frame clones only, with some absent. Seen here are 83,000 or so clones, 80% to 90% observed once, and the top ten hold 1.5% to 2%. This specimen was CD4+ or CD8+ T cells sorted from blood, taken in a trial of the OX40 agonist ivuxolimab. All receptors derive from an adult with an advanced solid tumor such as melanoma, head and neck, liver or kidney cancer.

The CDR3: CASSIFPSGRANTGELFF. The DNA for the CDR3 is TGTGCCAGTAGTATCTTTCCTAGCGGGAGGGCAAACACCGGGGAGCTGTTTTTT. This chain links TRBV19 with TRBJ2-2; 12 bases align to TRBD2. Germline V gene data show CDR1 as LNHDA and CDR2 as SQIVND (reference sequence). V shed 3 bases and J 2 bases; nucleotides not matched to a gene: 7. This CDR3 region has 18 residues.

This chain connects TRBV6-1 to TRBJ1-3; 7 nucleotides align to TRBD1. Germline-derived CDR1 and CDR2 are MNHNS and SASEGT. V was clipped by 2 bases and J by 2 bases; unmatched bases: 3. The CDR3 covers 15 residues. The CDR3 loop is CASSETGAPGNTIYF. CDR3 DNA: TGTGCCAGCAGTGAAACAGGGGCGCCTGGAAACACCATATATTTT.

This sequence joins TRBV7-2 and TRBJ1-5; D remains unclear. Trimming took 2 bases from V and 3 from J, leaving 5 bases between them. CDR3 length: 13 residues. CDR1 SGHTA and CDR2 FQGNSA come from the germline V gene. The CDR3 sequence is CASSLQINQPQHF. The CDR3 region has the DNA TGTGCCAGCAGCTTACAGATCAATCAGCCCCAGCATTTT.

In nucleotides, the CDR3 is TGTGCCAGCAGCGCAGGGTTACGCAATCAGCCCCAGCATTTT. It codes for CASSAGLRNQPQHF. This chain joins TRBV7-2 and TRBJ1-5, with D maybe TRBD1 (5 bases). The CDR3 has 14 residues. V shed 5 bases and J shed 2 bases, with 10 bases lying between them. CDR1 is SGHTA and CDR2 is FQGNSA in the germline V gene. Looking up the rest from reference TRBV7-2 and TRBJ1-5 gives the full variable domain: GAGVSQSPSNKVTEKGKDVELRCDPISGHTALYWYRQSLGQGLEFLIYFQGNSAPDKSGLPSDRFSAERTGGSVSTLTIQRTQQEDSAVYLCASSAGLRNQPQHFGDGTRLSIL.

The chain combines TRBV6-5 with TRBJ1-5; D is unclear. Germline CDR1 MNHEY, CDR2 SVGAGI. The CDR3 has 13 amino acids. V lost 0 bases, J lost 5 bases, and 5 bases lay in between. CDR3 residues: CASSYSPHQPQHF. For the CDR3, the DNA is TGTGCCAGCAGTTACTCTCCCCATCAGCCCCAGCATTTT.

The chain joins TRBV7-9 to TRBJ2-1; the D gene could be TRBD1 or TRBD2 (6 bases each). The CDR3 has 13 amino acids. Germline values: CDR1 SEHNR, CDR2 FQNEAQ (reference sequence). Trimming cost V 5 bases and J 12 bases, with 17 bases left between them. The CDR3 sequence is CASSPGGQGMQFF. The CDR3, as DNA: TGTGCCAGCAGCCCCGGGGGCCAGGGGATGCAGTTCTTC.

The V and J genes are TRBV7-2 and TRBJ2-7; D unresolved. The V end was cut by 0 bases, the J end by 2 bases, with 5 bases between. CDR3 length: 13 amino acids. Germline CDR1 reads SGHTA; CDR2 reads FQGNSA. Here the CDR3 reads CASSLADPYEQYF. CDR3 nucleotides: TGTGCCAGCAGCTTAGCAGATCCCTACGAGCAGTACTTC.

The chain carries TRBV6-5 and TRBJ2-7; possible D gene TRBD1, 5 bases. Trimming removed 6 bases from V and 0 bases from J, with 12 bases in between. CDR1 is MNHEY, CDR2 SVGAGI, per germline. The CDR3 extends over 14 amino acids. The CDR3 DNA sequence: TGTGCCAGCAGAAGGACACGTCGCTCCTACGAGCAGTACTTC. Its protein is CASRRTRRSYEQYF.

The chain carries TRBV5-8 and TRBJ2-7; D ambiguous. The V gene lost 7 bases and the J gene lost 0 bases, with 8 bases spanning the gap. Looked up from germline, CDR1 is SGHTS and CDR2 is YDEGEE. This CDR3 comprises 12 residues. CDR3 coding DNA: TGTGCCAGCGAAAGGGTCTCCTACGAGCAGTACTTC. Amino acid sequence: CASERVSYEQYF. The full variable domain, completed using reference TRBV5-8 and TRBJ2-7, is EAGVTQSPTHLIKTRGQQATLRCSPISGHTSVYWYQQALGLGLQFLLWYDEGEERNRGNFPPRFSGRQFPNYSSELNVNALELEDSALYLCASERVSYEQYFGPGTRLTVT.

The chain carries TRBV6-6 and TRBJ2-7, with 7 bases that match TRBD1. Germline CDR1 reads MNHNY; CDR2 reads SVGAGI (reference sequence). V was clipped by 2 bases and J by 3 bases; unmatched bases: 7. The CDR3 sequence is 15 residues long. The CDR3 protein is CASSYPGTVLYEQYF. The DNA for the CDR3 is TGTGCCAGCAGTTACCCCGGGACAGTCCTCTACGAGCAGTACTTC.

A word on this clone: This sample includes further DNA sequences coding for the same CDR3. The V call is TRBV5-1, the J call TRBJ2-7, with D possibly TRBD2 on 5 matching bases. The V and J ends lost 4 bases and 2 bases respectively, with 16 bases between them. CDR1 and CDR2 from the germline V gene are SGHRS and YFSETQ. The CDR3 loop spans 15 amino acids. In DNA form, the CDR3 reads TGCGCCAGCAGCCTCGCGACCGGGGAAGCCTACGAGCAGTACTTC. Residues: CASSLATGEAYEQYF.

The V and J genes are TRBV7-8 and TRBJ1-5, with TRBD1 identical over 10 bases. CDR1 and CDR2 (germline): SGHVS, FQNEAQ. V shed 1 base and J 5 bases; nucleotides not matched to a gene: 2. There are 15 residues in the CDR3. The CDR3 region has the DNA TGTGCCAGCAGCTTAGGCGGGACAGGGGATCAGCCCCAGCATTTT. It encodes CASSLGGTGDQPQHF.

The V gene is TRBV6-6, the J gene TRBJ2-7; D remains unclear. In germline, CDR1 is MNHNY, CDR2 SVGAGI (reference sequence). V lost 7 bases and J 0 bases, leaving 10 bases between the germline ends. The CDR3 has 13 amino acids. DNA for the CDR3: TGTGCCAGCACCAGACCGGCCTCCTACGAGCAGTACTTC. Translating it yields CASTRPASYEQYF.

The chain couples TRBV27 to TRBJ2-5; D remains ambiguous. The germline CDR1 and CDR2 sequences are MNHEY and SMNVEV (reference sequence). Trimming stripped 4 bases from V and 4 bases from J, with 7 bases between. The CDR3 spans 12 residues. The CDR3 DNA reads TGTGCCAGCAGTTACCCCGGAGAGACCCAGTACTTC. Translating it yields CASSYPGETQYF.

This chain connects TRBV15 to TRBJ1-1; no reliable D call. Trimming pared 5 bases from V and 1 base from J, leaving 14 bases between. The germline V gene encodes CDR1 LNHNV and CDR2 YYDKDF (reference sequence). CDR3 length equals 15 residues. In nucleotides, the CDR3 is TGTGCCACCAGCCAAGGACGGCCGAAGAACACTGAAGCTTTCTTT. As protein: CATSQGRPKNTEAFF.

The chain recombines TRBV7-9 with TRBJ1-4, with 7 bases matching TRBD1. The CDR3 is made up of 15 amino acids. The trim removed 3 bases at V and 3 bases at J, leaving 4 bases unmatched. The germline CDR1 and CDR2 sequences are SEHNR and FQNEAQ (reference sequence). CDR3 in amino acids: CASSFRGRANEKLFF. DNA of the CDR3: TGTGCCAGCAGCTTTAGGGGGCGAGCTAATGAAAAACTGTTTTTT.

The chain is built from TRBV11-3 and TRBJ2-1; TRBD1 or TRBD2 may be the D gene (5 bases each). CDR1 and CDR2 from the germline V gene are SGHNT and YENEEA. V gave up 3 bases and J gave up 7 bases, with 16 bases separating them. This CDR3 has 15 amino acids. CDR3 region: CASSFGLLNRNEQFF. DNA of the CDR3: TGTGCCAGCAGCTTTGGACTTCTCAACAGGAATGAGCAGTTCTTC. Looking up the rest from reference TRBV11-3 and TRBJ2-1 gives the full variable domain: EAGVVQSPRYKIIEKKQPVAFWCNPISGHNTLYWYLQNLGQGPELLIRYENEEAVDDSQLPKDRFSAERLKGVDSTLKIQPAELGDSAVYLCASSFGLLNRNEQFFGPGTRLTVL.